The sequence of this TCR beta chain was determined in a study of cytomegalovirus exposure and HLA in healthy donors. In the PCR, 60 Vbeta and 13 Jbeta primers were used. The repertoire was sequenced with immunoSEQ multiplex PCR; TCRdb's copy has only in-frame clones and lacks some. The sample holds about 110,000 clones, approximately 82% seen once. The sequenced sample was PBMCs. This clonotype originated in a young man in good health and CMV-seropositive.

The CDR3 spells CATGLLASSYNEQFF. In DNA form, the CDR3 reads TGTGCCACGGGACTCCTCGCCAGCTCCTACAATGAGCAGTTCTTC. This rearrangement joins TRBV19 to TRBJ2-1; a weak D match, TRBD2 (6 bases). This CDR3 is built from 15 residues. From germline, CDR1 is LNHDA and CDR2 SQIVND (reference sequence). Trimming removed 10 bases at V and 0 bases at J, with 16 bases between.